These T cell receptor beta chains were read from a single sample in a study of blood T cells in healthy people across ages. TCRdb recomputed calls from the 5' RACE reads with MiXCR, one row per CDR3 protein. The sample records around 800,000 distinct CDR3 sequences, approximately 59% being singletons. The specimen sequenced was blood. Source of these receptors: a man under 40 in good health. The CDR3 runs from the conserved cysteine through the conserved F or W. The D gene is left open where the match is weak. Clone size is stated in some rows and not others, as once, few, many or a class when expanded.

>TRBD1|TRBV13|TRBJ1-4|few
CASSGLDRGEKLFF
TGTGCCAGCAGCGGATTGGACAGGGGGGAAAAACTGTTTTTT
>-|TRBV29-1|TRBJ2-5|-
CSVVGAKDTYGKWQTQYF
TGCAGCGTTGTTGGGGCCAAGGACACTTATGGAAAGTGGCAGACCCAGTACTTC
>-|TRBV4-2|TRBJ2-3|-
CASSQGTFTPTDTQYF
TGTGCCAGCAGCCAAGGGACTTTCACCCCCACAGATACGCAGTATTTT
>TRBD1|TRBV20-1|TRBJ1-6|-
CSALRTGNGSPLHF
TGCAGTGCTCTCCGGACAGGGAATGGATCACCCCTCCACTTT
>TRBD2|TRBV28|TRBJ2-5|-
CASNLGLAGALAQYF
TGTGCCAGCAATTTAGGACTAGCGGGGGCCCTCGCGCAGTACTTC
>TRBD1|TRBV2|TRBJ1-5|-
CASSELTGAGQPQHF
TGTGCCAGCAGTGAACTGACAGGGGCTGGTCAGCCCCAGCATTTT
>-|TRBV20-1|TRBJ2-3|-
CSARGLLRPDTQYF
TGCAGTGCTAGAGGACTTCTGCGGCCAGATACGCAGTATTTT
>-|TRBV7-3|TRBJ2-3|-
CASSPEGFLTDTQYF
TGTGCCAGCAGCCCCGAGGGCTTCCTCACAGATACGCAGTATTTT
>-|TRBV2|TRBJ2-2|-
CASEISAGFPNTGELFF
TGTGCCAGCGAAATATCGGCGGGCTTCCCGAACACCGGGGAGCTGTTTTTT
>-|TRBV12-3/TRBV12-4|TRBJ1-4|few
CASSFERRGRGLFF
TGTGCCAGCAGTTTCGAGCGGCGCGGGCGAGGACTGTTTTTT
>-|TRBV20-1|TRBJ2-4|-
CSARIGQLRGQYF
TGCAGTGCTAGGATAGGACAGCTACGAGGGCAGTACTTC
>TRBD2|TRBV29-1|TRBJ2-3|once
CRCGGYYTDTQYF
TGCAGGTGCGGGGGGTACTACACAGATACGCAGTATTTT
>-|TRBV20-1|TRBJ2-7|-
CSAIQSYEQYF
TGCAGTGCTATACAGTCCTACGAGCAGTACTTC
>-|TRBV9|TRBJ1-1|-
CASSVGRVSGNTEAFF
TGTGCCAGCAGCGTAGGGAGGGTCTCTGGAAACACTGAAGCTTTCTTT
>-|TRBV28|TRBJ2-3|-
CASSLRPGRPQYF
TGTGCCAGCAGTCTCAGACCGGGACGCCCGCAGTATTTT
>-|TRBV24-1|TRBJ2-3|-
CATSDPGPRDTQYF
TGTGCCACCAGTGACCCCGGGCCGAGGGATACGCAGTATTTT
>-|TRBV20-1|TRBJ1-2|once
CSARDGASNYGYTF
TGCAGTGCTAGAGATGGAGCGTCTAACTATGGCTACACCTTC
>TRBD1|TRBV10-3|TRBJ2-5|-
CAISGQGAKETQYF
TGTGCCATCAGCGGACAGGGGGCGAAGGAGACCCAGTACTTC
>-|TRBV7-8|TRBJ2-7|-
CASMIGNRGLYNEQYF
TGTGCCAGCATGATAGGAAACAGGGGACTATACAATGAGCAGTACTTC
>-|TRBV28|TRBJ1-2|few
CASRPTIGASNYGYTF
TGTGCCAGCAGGCCGACCATAGGGGCGTCTAACTATGGCTACACCTTC